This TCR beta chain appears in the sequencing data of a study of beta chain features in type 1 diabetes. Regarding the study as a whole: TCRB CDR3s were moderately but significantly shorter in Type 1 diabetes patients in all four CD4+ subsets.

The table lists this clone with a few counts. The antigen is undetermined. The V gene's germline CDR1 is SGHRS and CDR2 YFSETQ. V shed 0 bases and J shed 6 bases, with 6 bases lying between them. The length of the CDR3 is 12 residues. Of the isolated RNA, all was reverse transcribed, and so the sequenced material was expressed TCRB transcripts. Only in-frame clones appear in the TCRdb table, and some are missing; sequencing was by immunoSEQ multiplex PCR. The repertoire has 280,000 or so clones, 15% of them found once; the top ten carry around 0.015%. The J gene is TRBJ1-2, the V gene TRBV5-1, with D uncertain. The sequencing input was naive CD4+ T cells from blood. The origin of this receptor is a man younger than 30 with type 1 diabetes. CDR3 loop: CASSLDGDGYTF. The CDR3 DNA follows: TGCGCCAGCAGCTTGGACGGGGATGGCTACACCTTC.